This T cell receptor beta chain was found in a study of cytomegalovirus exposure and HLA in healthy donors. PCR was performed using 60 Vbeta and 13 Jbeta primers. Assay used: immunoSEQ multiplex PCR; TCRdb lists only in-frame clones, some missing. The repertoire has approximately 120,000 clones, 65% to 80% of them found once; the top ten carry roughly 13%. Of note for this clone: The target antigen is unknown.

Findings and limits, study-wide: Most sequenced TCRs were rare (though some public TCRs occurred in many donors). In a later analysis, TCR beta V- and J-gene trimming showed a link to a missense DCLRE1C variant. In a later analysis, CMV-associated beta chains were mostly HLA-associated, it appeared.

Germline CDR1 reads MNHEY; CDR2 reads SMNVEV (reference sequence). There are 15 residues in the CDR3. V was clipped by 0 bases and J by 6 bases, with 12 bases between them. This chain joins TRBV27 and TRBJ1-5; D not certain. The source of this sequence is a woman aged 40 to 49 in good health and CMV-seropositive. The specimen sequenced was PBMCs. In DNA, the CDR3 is TGTGCCAGCAGTTTATCCGGGTATGGGAGTCAGCCCCAGCATTTT. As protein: CASSLSGYGSQPQHF.